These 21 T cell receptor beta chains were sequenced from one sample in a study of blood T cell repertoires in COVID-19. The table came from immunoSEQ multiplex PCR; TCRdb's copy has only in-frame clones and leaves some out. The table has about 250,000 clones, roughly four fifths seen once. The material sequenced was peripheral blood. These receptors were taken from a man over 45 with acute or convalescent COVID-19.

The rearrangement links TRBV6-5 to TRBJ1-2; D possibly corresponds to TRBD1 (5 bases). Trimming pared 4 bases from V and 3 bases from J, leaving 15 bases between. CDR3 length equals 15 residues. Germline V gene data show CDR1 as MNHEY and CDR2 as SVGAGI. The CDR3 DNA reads TGTGCCAGCAGTTCCCAGGGCGGCGGGGACTATGGCTACACCTTC. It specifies CASSSQGGGDYGYTF.

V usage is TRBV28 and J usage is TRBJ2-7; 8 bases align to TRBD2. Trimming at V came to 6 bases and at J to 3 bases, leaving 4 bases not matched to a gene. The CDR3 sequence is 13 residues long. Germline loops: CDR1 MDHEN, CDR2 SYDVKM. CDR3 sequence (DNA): TGTGCCAGCAGCGGGGGGGTAAACTACGAGCAGTACTTC. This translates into CASSGGVNYEQYF.

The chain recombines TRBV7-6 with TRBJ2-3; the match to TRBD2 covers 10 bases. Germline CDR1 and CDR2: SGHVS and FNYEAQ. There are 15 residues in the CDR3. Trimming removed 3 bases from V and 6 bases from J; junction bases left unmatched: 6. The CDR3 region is CASSFERGGPDTQYF. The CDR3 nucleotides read TGTGCCAGCAGCTTCGAGCGGGGGGGCCCGGATACGCAGTATTTT.

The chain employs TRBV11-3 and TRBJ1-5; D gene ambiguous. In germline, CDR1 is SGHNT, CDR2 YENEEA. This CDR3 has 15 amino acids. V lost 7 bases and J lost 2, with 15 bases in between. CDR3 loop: CASTLEGKGNQPQHF. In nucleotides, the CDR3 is TGTGCCAGCACCCTGGAGGGTAAGGGCAATCAGCCCCAGCATTTT.

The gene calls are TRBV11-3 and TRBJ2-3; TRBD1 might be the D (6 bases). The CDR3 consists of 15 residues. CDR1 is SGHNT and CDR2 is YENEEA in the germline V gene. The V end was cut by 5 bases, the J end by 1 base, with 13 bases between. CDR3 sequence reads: CASSLQGGGTDTQYF. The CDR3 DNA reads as TGTGCCAGCAGCCTACAGGGTGGAGGCACAGATACGCAGTATTTT.

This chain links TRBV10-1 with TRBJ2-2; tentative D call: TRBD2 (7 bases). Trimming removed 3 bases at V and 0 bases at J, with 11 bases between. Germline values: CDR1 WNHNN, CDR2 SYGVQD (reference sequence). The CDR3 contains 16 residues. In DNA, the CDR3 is TGCGCCAGCAGTGACTGGGGGGGCACGAACACCGGGGAGCTGTTTTTT. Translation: CASSDWGGTNTGELFF.

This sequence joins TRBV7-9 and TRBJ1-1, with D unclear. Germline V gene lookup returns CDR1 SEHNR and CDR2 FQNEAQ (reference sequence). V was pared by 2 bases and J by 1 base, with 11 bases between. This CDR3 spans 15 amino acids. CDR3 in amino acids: CASSLREAGNTEAFF. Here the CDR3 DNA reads TGTGCCAGCAGCTTAAGGGAAGCGGGGAACACTGAAGCTTTCTTT.

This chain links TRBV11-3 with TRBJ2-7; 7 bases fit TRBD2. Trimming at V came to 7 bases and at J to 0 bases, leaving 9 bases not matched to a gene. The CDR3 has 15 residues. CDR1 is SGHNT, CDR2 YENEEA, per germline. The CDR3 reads CASMGGTISSYEQYF. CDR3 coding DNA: TGTGCCAGCATGGGTGGGACTATAAGCTCCTACGAGCAGTACTTC.

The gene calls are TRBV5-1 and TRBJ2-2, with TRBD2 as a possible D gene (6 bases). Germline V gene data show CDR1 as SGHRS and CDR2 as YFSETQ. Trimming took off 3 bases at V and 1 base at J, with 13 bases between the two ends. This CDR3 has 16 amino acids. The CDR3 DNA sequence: TGCGCCAGCAGCTCCATGACCGGGGGGAACACCGGGGAGCTGTTTTTT. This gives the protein CASSSMTGGNTGELFF. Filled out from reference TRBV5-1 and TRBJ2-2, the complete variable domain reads KAGVTQTPRYLIKTRGQQVTLSCSPISGHRSVSWYQQTPGQGLQFLFEYFSETQRNKGNFPGRFSGRQFSNSRSEMNVSTLELGDSALYLCASSSMTGGNTGELFFGEGSRLTVL.

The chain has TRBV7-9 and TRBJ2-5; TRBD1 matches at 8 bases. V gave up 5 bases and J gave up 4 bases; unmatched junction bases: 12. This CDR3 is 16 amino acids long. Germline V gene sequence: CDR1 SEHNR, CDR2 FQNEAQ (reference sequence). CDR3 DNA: TGTGCCAGCAGCCCTTCCAGGGGGCGTGAGGTAGAGACCCAGTACTTC. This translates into CASSPSRGREVETQYF.

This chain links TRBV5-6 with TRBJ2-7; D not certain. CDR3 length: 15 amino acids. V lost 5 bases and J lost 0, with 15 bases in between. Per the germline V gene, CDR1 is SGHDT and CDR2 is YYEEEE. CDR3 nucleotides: TGTGCCAGCAGGGGCTTGACCATTAGCTCCTACGAGCAGTACTTC. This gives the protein CASRGLTISSYEQYF.

CDR3 DNA sequence: TGTGCCAGCAGCGGTAGGCGGGACAGGGGGCGCTCCTACGAGCAGTACTTC. Protein sequence: CASSGRRDRGRSYEQYF. The rearrangement joins TRBV9 to TRBJ2-7, with TRBD1 matching 12 bases. Looked up from germline, CDR1 is SGDLS and CDR2 is YYNGEE. V dropped 3 bases and J dropped 0; count of bases not matched to a gene: 7. This CDR3 has 17 amino acids.

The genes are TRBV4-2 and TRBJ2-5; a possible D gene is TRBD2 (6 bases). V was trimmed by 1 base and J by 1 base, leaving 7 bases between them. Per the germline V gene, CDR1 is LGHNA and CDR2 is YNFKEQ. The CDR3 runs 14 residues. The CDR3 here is CASSQGGLQETQYF. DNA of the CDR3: TGTGCCAGCAGCCAAGGGGGACTCCAAGAGACCCAGTACTTC.

The CDR3 bases are TGCACCAGCAGAGGGAGAGTTGGCAATCAGCCCCAGCATTTT. Translated: CTSRGRVGNQPQHF. The chain combines TRBV1 with TRBJ1-5. TRBV1 is an annotated pseudogene. The CDR3 spans 14 residues.

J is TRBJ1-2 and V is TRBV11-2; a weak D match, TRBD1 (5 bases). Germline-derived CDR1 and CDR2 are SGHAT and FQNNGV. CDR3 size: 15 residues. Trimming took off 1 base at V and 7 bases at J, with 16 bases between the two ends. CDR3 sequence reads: CASSLVGGGIGGYTF. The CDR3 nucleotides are TGTGCCAGCAGCTTAGTTGGCGGGGGTATAGGTGGCTACACCTTC.

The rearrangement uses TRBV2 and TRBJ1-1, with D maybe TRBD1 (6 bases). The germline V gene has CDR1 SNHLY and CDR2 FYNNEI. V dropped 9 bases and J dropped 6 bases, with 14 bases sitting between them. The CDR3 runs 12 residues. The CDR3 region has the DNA TGTGCCAGTTCCTACAGGGTTTCTGAAGCTTTCTTT. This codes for CASSYRVSEAFF. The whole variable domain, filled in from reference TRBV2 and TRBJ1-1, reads EPEVTQTPSHQVTQMGQEVILRCVPISNHLYFYWYRQILGQKVEFLVSFYNNEISEKSEIFDDQFSVERPDGSNFTLKIRSTKLEDSAMYFCASSYRVSEAFFGQGTRLTVV.

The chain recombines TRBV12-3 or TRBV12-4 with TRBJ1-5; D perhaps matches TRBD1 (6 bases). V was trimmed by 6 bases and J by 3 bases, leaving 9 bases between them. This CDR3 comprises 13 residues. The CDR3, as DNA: TGTGCCAGCAGAAACAGGGACAATCAGCCCCAGCATTTT. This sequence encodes CASRNRDNQPQHF.

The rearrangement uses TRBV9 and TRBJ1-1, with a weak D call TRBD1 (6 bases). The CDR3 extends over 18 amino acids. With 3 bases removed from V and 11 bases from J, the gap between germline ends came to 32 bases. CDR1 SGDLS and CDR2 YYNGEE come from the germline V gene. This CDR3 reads CASSEGDSPRAGKGGAFF. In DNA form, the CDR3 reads TGTGCCAGCAGCGAGGGGGATTCTCCGAGGGCAGGGAAGGGCGGTGCTTTCTTT.

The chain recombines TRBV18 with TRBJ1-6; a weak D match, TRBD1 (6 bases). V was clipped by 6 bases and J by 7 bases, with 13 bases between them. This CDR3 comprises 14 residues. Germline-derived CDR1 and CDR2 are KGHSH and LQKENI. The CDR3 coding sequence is TGTGCCAGCTCGCCGGGACAAAACAATTCACCCCTCCACTTT. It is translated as CASSPGQNNSPLHF.

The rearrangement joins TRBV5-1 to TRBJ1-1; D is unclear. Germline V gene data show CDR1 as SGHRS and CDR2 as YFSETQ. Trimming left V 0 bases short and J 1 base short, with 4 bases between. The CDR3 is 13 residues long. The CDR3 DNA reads TGCGCCAGCAGCTTGGACAAGAACACTGAAGCTTTCTTT. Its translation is CASSLDKNTEAFF.

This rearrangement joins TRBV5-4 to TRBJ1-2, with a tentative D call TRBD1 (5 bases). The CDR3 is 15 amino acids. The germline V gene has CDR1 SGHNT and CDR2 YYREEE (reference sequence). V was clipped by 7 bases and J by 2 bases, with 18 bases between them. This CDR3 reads CASRPPGRANYGYTF. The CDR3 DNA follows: TGTGCCAGCCGACCCCCCGGCAGGGCGAACTATGGCTACACCTTC. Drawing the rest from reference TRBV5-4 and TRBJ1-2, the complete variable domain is ETGVTQSPTHLIKTRGQQVTLRCSSQSGHNTVSWYQQALGQGPQFIFQYYREEENGRGNFPPRFSGLQFPNYSSELNVNALELDDSALYLCASRPPGRANYGYTFGSGTRLTVV.